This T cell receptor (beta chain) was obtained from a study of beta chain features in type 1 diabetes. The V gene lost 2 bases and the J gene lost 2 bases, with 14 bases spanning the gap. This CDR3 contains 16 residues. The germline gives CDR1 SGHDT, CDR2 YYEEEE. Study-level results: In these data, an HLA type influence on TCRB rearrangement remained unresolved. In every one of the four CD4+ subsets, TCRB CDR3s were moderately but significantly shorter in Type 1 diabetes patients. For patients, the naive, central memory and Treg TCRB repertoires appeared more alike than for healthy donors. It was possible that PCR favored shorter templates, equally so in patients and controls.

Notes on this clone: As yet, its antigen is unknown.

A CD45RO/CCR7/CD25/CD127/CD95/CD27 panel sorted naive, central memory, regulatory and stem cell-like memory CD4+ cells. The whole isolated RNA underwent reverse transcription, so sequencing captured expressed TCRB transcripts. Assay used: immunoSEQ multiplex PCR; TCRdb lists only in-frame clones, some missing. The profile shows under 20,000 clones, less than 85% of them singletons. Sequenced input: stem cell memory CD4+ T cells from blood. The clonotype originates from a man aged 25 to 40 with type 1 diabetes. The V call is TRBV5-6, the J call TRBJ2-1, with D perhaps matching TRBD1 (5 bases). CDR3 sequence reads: CASSFRRQITYNEQFF. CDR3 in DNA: TGTGCCAGCAGCTTCCGGAGACAGATCACCTACAATGAGCAGTTCTTC.